The entry below describes one TCR beta chain. Its antigen is still unknown. The data belong to a study of identical twins. Study-level results: Twin pairs had excess sharing that was weaker in beta out-of-frame sequences. Compared with models, monozygotic twins showed more out-of-frame TCR alpha sharing.

Through template switching, a universal primer site was introduced, and the cDNA contained unique molecular identifiers. Each CDR3 protein gets one entry after TCRdb re-called the 5' RACE reads with MiXCR. The sample has approximately 600,000 distinct CDR3 sequences; 9.6% are singletons. CDR1 is DFQATT and CDR2 is SNEGSKA in the germline V gene (reference sequence). The CDR3 contains 12 residues. The ends were cut back, 3 bases at V and 4 bases at J, with 9 bases in the middle. These data were also reused for a study on yellow fever vaccine responses in identical twins.

The TCR originated in a young woman in good health. Material: PBMCs. The V call is TRBV20-1, the J call TRBJ2-5, with D uncertain. Here the CDR3 reads CSARDSTETQYF. The CDR3 bases are TGCAGTGCTAGGGATAGCACAGAGACCCAGTACTTC.